Listed here are 22 T cell receptor beta chains from one sample, sequenced in a study of T cell repertoires and leukemia-associated antigens. No antigen is known for these receptors. TCRdb re-analysed the 5' RACE reads in MiXCR, keeping a single row per CDR3 protein. The top ten clones hold around 57% of a sample with around 9,400 distinct CDR3 sequences, approximately 45% of them seen once. Sequencing was done on a sample of CD3+ T cells sorted from blood and cultured. These TCRs come from a female donor in good health.

The chain has TRBV5-1 and TRBJ2-5, with TRBD2 as a possible D gene (5 bases). V lost 0 bases and J lost 3, with 12 bases in between. From germline, CDR1 is SGHRS and CDR2 YFSETQ. The CDR3 runs to 15 residues. CDR3 region: CASSLGTRTKETQYF. The CDR3 nucleotides read TGCGCCAGCAGCTTGGGAACTAGAACCAAAGAGACCCAGTACTTC.

This clonotype has only a few counts. The gene calls are TRBV5-1 and TRBJ2-1, with 11 bases lining up with TRBD1. From germline, CDR1 is SGHRS and CDR2 YFSETQ. This CDR3 has 16 amino acids. V gave up 0 bases and J gave up 5 bases; unmatched junction bases: 4. DNA of the CDR3: TGCGCCAGCAGCTTGGCCGGGACAGGGGGTGACAATGAGCAGTTCTTC. Encoded protein: CASSLAGTGGDNEQFF. Together with reference TRBV5-1 and TRBJ2-1, the CDR3 gives the full variable domain: KAGVTQTPRYLIKTRGQQVTLSCSPISGHRSVSWYQQTPGQGLQFLFEYFSETQRNKGNFPGRFSGRQFSNSRSEMNVSTLELGDSALYLCASSLAGTGGDNEQFFGPGTRLTVL.

The gene calls are TRBV12-3 or TRBV12-4 and TRBJ2-5; 13 bases align to TRBD2. CDR3 length: 16 amino acids. V trimming: 6 bases; J trimming: 5 bases; junction bases outside the gene matches: 9. The CDR3 DNA reads as TGTGCCAGCAGGCTACTAGCGGGAGGGCCTCATGAGACCCAGTACTTC. It yields the protein CASRLLAGGPHETQYF.

The rearrangement uses TRBV24-1 and TRBJ2-1, with D perhaps given as TRBD1 or TRBD2 (5 bases each). Per germline, CDR1 KGHDR and CDR2 SFDVKD. The CDR3 runs 16 residues. V lost 4 bases to trimming and J lost 0 bases, with 12 bases between them. CDR3 loop: CATSEPSGTSYNEQFF. The CDR3 nucleotides are TGTGCCACCAGTGAACCATCAGGGACCTCCTACAATGAGCAGTTCTTC.

For this clonotype: A clone one base away is much larger, so this may be a read error. CDR3 region: CASSVSSSGQGTQYF. The DNA for the CDR3 is TGTGCCAGCAGCGTATCTTCTAGCGGACAAGGGACCCAGTACTTC. The V gene is TRBV9, the J gene TRBJ2-5; 7 nucleotides line up with TRBD2. The CDR3 has 15 amino acids. Germline V CDR1 and CDR2: SGDLS, YYNGEE.

This chain uses TRBV5-1 with TRBJ2-7; D is undetermined. V dropped 0 bases and J dropped 4 bases, with 8 bases sitting between them. Germline V gene sequence: CDR1 SGHRS, CDR2 YFSETQ. The CDR3 runs 13 residues. CDR3 sequence reads: CASSLGHSYEQYF. The CDR3 nucleotides are TGCGCCAGCAGCTTGGGTCACAGTTACGAGCAGTACTTC.

This clonotype was seen a handful of times. This chain connects TRBV2 to TRBJ1-6; D remains unclear. Looked up from germline, CDR1 is SNHLY and CDR2 is FYNNEI. There are 15 residues in the CDR3. Trimming shortened V by 3 bases and J by 9 bases, and 15 bases separated the two germline ends. CDR3 DNA: TGTGCCAGCAGTGATCGGGCCTTGGGTAGTTCACCCCTCCACTTT. Amino acid sequence: CASSDRALGSSPLHF.

The chain joins TRBV5-1 to TRBJ1-4; no firm D call. Trimming took 4 bases from V and 0 from J, leaving 10 bases between them. The CDR3 totals 15 residues. CDR1 is SGHRS and CDR2 is YFSETQ in the germline V gene. The CDR3 nucleotides read TGCGCCAGCAGCCCGGGGTCTGCAACTAATGAAAAACTGTTTTTT. Translated: CASSPGSATNEKLFF.

This clonotype was recorded a few times. The chain is built from TRBV7-9 and TRBJ2-3, with 10 bases matching TRBD2. Trimming cost V 5 bases and J 2 bases; bases outside gene matches: 10. The CDR3 sequence is 17 residues long. Germline V gives CDR1 SEHNR, CDR2 FQNEAQ (reference sequence). The CDR3 nucleotides read TGTGCCAGCAGCCCGAATCCGACTAGCGGGCCCACAGATACGCAGTATTTT. Translated: CASSPNPTSGPTDTQYF.

In its sample, this clonotype is medium-sized. The rearrangement uses TRBV29-1 and TRBJ2-1; 13 bases match TRBD2. Germline V lookup: CDR1 SQVTM, CDR2 ANQGSEA. This CDR3 contains 14 residues. The V gene end was trimmed by 6 bases and the J gene end by 9 bases; junction bases not matched to a gene: 8. The CDR3 protein is CSVGTSGRGTEQFF. CDR3 bases: TGCAGCGTGGGCACTAGCGGGAGGGGCACTGAGCAGTTCTTC.

This clonotype is categorized as large. The chain has TRBV5-1 and TRBJ2-4, with TRBD2 matching 10 bases. The V gene end was trimmed by 2 bases and the J gene end by 6 bases; junction bases not matched to a gene: 2. The germline V gene encodes CDR1 SGHRS and CDR2 YFSETQ. The CDR3 extends over 14 amino acids. This chain's CDR3 is CASSFSSGRNIQYF. CDR3 bases: TGCGCCAGCAGCTTCTCTAGCGGGAGAAACATTCAGTACTTC. Full variable domain (rest looked up from reference TRBV5-1 and TRBJ2-4): KAGVTQTPRYLIKTRGQQVTLSCSPISGHRSVSWYQQTPGQGLQFLFEYFSETQRNKGNFPGRFSGRQFSNSRSEMNVSTLELGDSALYLCASSFSSGRNIQYFGAGTRLSVL.

The chain is built from TRBV6-5 and TRBJ2-1, with a weak D call TRBD1 (5 bases). V was cut by 5 bases and J by 4 bases, with 9 bases left in between. Germline values: CDR1 MNHEY, CDR2 SVGAGI. This CDR3 is 13 amino acids long. CDR3 in DNA: TGTGCCAGCAGTACCCGACAGTACAATGAGCAGTTCTTC. Its translation is CASSTRQYNEQFF.

The chain combines TRBV20-1 with TRBJ2-7; 10 nucleotides line up with TRBD2. In germline, CDR1 is DFQATT, CDR2 SNEGSKA (reference sequence). The CDR3 loop spans 14 amino acids. V was pared by 1 base and J by 3 bases, with 3 bases of the junction left unmatched. The CDR3 sequence is CSARASGSHYEQYF. CDR3 DNA: TGCAGTGCTAGAGCTAGCGGGAGCCACTACGAGCAGTACTTC.

By sample share, this clonotype is medium-sized. This chain connects TRBV3-1 to TRBJ2-5; 11 bases are a match to TRBD1. CDR1 is LGHDT, CDR2 YNNKEL, per germline (reference sequence). The CDR3 extends over 13 amino acids. Trimming removed 8 bases from V and 5 bases from J; junction bases left unmatched: 4. The CDR3 is CASSRDRGETQYF. The DNA of the CDR3 is TGTGCCAGCTCCCGGGACAGGGGGGAGACCCAGTACTTC.

The chain is built from TRBV5-1 and TRBJ2-2; D uncertain. CDR3 length equals 15 residues. Per the germline V gene, CDR1 is SGHRS and CDR2 is YFSETQ. V was pared by 5 bases and J by 1 base, with 12 bases between. In DNA, the CDR3 is TGCGCCAGCAGGAAAGATGATAAGAACACCGGGGAGCTGTTTTTT. This codes for CASRKDDKNTGELFF.

The chain links TRBV29-1 to TRBJ2-7, with 12 nucleotides matching TRBD1. This CDR3 spans 15 amino acids. V shed 7 bases and J 7 bases; nucleotides not matched to a gene: 14. The germline V gene encodes CDR1 SQVTM and CDR2 ANQGSEA. The CDR3 reads CSATVGTGGFWEQYF. The CDR3 DNA sequence: TGCAGCGCGACCGTGGGGACAGGGGGCTTCTGGGAGCAGTACTTC.

Remarks on this clonotype: One base away lies a much larger clone, so this may be a sequencing read error. The V gene is TRBV5-6, the J gene TRBJ2-2; 12 bases match TRBD2. The CDR3 has 18 amino acids. V lost 0 bases, J lost 2 bases, and 5 bases stayed unmatched. Germline CDR1 SGHDT, CDR2 YYEEEE. CDR3 loop: CASSLGLAGDPNTGELFF. The CDR3 DNA reads as TGTGCCAGCAGCTTGGGACTAGCGGGAGATCCCAACACCGGGGAGCTGTTTTTT.

The chain uses TRBV5-1 and TRBJ2-7; D gene uncertain. Trimming shortened V by 5 bases and J by 5 bases, and 17 bases separated the two germline ends. CDR3 length: 14 residues. Germline-derived CDR1 and CDR2 are SGHRS and YFSETQ. Here the CDR3 reads CASSPRASADEQYF. CDR3 in DNA: TGCGCCAGCAGTCCAAGGGCTTCCGCGGACGAGCAGTACTTC.

J is TRBJ2-6 and V is TRBV10-3; 11 nucleotides agree with TRBD2. CDR1 ENHRY and CDR2 SYGVKD come from the germline V gene. The CDR3 runs to 22 residues. After removal of 5 bases from V and 4 bases from J, the junction contained 22 bases not matched to a gene. The CDR3 is CAISFLKTSGRLPFLGANVLTF. CDR3 DNA sequence: TGTGCCATCAGTTTCTTAAAAACTAGCGGGAGACTACCTTTTCTGGGGGCCAACGTCCTGACTTTC.

The chain links TRBV2 to TRBJ2-5; D might be TRBD1 (5 bases). Germline assignment: CDR1 SNHLY and CDR2 FYNNEI. This CDR3 contains 14 residues. The V end was cut by 1 base, the J end by 0 bases, with 6 bases between. The CDR3 coding sequence is TGTGCCAGCAGTGAAGTGACAGACCAAGAGACCCAGTACTTC. This gives the protein CASSEVTDQETQYF.

This chain uses TRBV12-3 or TRBV12-4 with TRBJ2-5, with D possibly being TRBD1 or TRBD2 (6 bases each). The V and J ends lost 7 bases and 4 bases respectively, with 19 bases between them. The CDR3 extends over 15 amino acids. The CDR3 loop reads CASTPSGGRRETQYF. The CDR3 nucleotides read TGTGCCAGCACCCCGTCCGGGGGCCGACGAGAGACCCAGTACTTC.

This rearrangement joins TRBV7-2 to TRBJ2-3, with D perhaps matching TRBD1 or TRBD2 (6 bases each). The CDR3 is made up of 15 amino acids. V was cut by 1 base and J by 3 bases, with 11 bases left in between. Germline-derived CDR1 and CDR2 are SGHTA and FQGNSA. In DNA form, the CDR3 reads TGTGCCAGCAGCTTAGGGGGGGCTTTAACAGATACGCAGTATTTT. Translation gives CASSLGGALTDTQYF. The full variable domain, in which reference TRBV7-2 and TRBJ2-3 provide the parts outside the CDR3, is GAGVSQSPSNKVTEKGKDVELRCDPISGHTALYWYRQSLGQGLEFLIYFQGNSAPDKSGLPSDRFSAERTGGSVSTLTIQRTQQEDSAVYLCASSLGGALTDTQYFGPGTRLTVL.